The rows below give T cell receptor beta chains drawn from one sample of a study of blood T cells in healthy people across ages. From the 5' RACE reads, TCRdb called clonotypes with MiXCR, one entry per CDR3 protein. The sample yields about 2 million distinct CDR3 sequences, 49% seen once. The specimen sequenced was blood. The receptors stem from a woman in her forties in good health. The CDR3 runs from the conserved cysteine through the conserved F or W. The D gene is left open where the match is weak. Where a row states a size, it is once, few, many or the class of an expanded clone; other rows omit it.

>TRBV5-6|few|TRBD2|TRBJ2-1
CASSPMREALNEQFF
TGTGCCAGCAGCCCGATGCGGGAGGCGCTCAATGAGCAGTTCTTC
>TRBV20-1|-|TRBD2|TRBJ2-1
CSARDRLAGQYNEQFF
TGCAGTGCTAGAGACCGTCTAGCGGGGCAATACAATGAGCAGTTCTTC
>TRBV6-6|-|TRBD1|TRBJ2-5
CASSYLKNRGEEQYF
TGTGCCAGCAGTTACTTGAAAAACAGGGGCGAAGAGCAGTACTTC
>TRBV29-1|-|TRBD1|TRBJ2-5
CSVEVFDRGLGETQYF
TGCAGCGTTGAAGTATTCGACAGGGGGCTAGGGGAGACCCAGTACTTC
>TRBV5-6|-|TRBD1|TRBJ1-2
CASSLEGANGYGYTF
TGTGCCAGCAGCTTGGAGGGGGCAAACGGCTATGGCTACACCTTC
>TRBV10-3|-|TRBD1|TRBJ1-5
CAISRTGGDQPQHF
TGTGCCATCAGCCGGACAGGGGGCGATCAGCCCCAGCATTTT
>TRBV4-2|-|-|TRBJ1-4
CASSQGAGTNEKLFF
TGTGCCAGCAGCCAAGGGGCCGGAACTAATGAAAAACTGTTTTTT
>TRBV9|-|TRBD1|TRBJ1-2
CASSILSGGGGYTF
TGTGCCAGCAGCATACTATCAGGGGGCGGGGGCTACACCTTC
>TRBV29-1|-|-|TRBJ2-1
CSVLLGHSYNEQFF
TGCAGCGTTTTGTTGGGACACTCCTACAATGAGCAGTTCTTC
>TRBV4-1|few|TRBD1|TRBJ2-4
CASSQDQGAAKNIQYF
TGCGCCAGCAGCCAAGATCAGGGGGCTGCCAAAAACATTCAGTACTTC
>TRBV20-1|-|-|TRBJ1-6
CSARDSGSYNSPLHF
TGCAGTGCTAGGGACTCAGGCTCCTATAATTCACCCCTCCACTTT
>TRBV5-1|-|-|TRBJ1-5
CASSPDEGIQPQHF
TGCGCCAGCAGCCCGGATGAGGGGATTCAGCCCCAGCATTTT
>TRBV27|few|TRBD1|TRBJ2-5
CASSLILGQQETQYF
TGTGCCAGCAGTTTAATCCTGGGACAGCAAGAGACCCAGTACTTC
>TRBV12-3/TRBV12-4|-|TRBD1|TRBJ1-2
CASRPTGSNGYTF
TGTGCCAGCAGGCCGACAGGGAGCAATGGCTACACCTTC
>TRBV6-2/TRBV6-3|-|-|TRBJ2-3
CASSFSAASTDTQYF
TGTGCCAGCAGTTTTTCGGCGGCGAGCACAGATACGCAGTATTTT
>TRBV5-5|many|-|TRBJ2-6
CASSFGGLRANVLTF
TGTGCCAGCAGCTTTGGTGGTCTTAGGGCCAACGTCCTGACTTTC
>TRBV6-2/TRBV6-3|-|TRBD2|TRBJ2-3
CASSRPASGGTDTQYF
TGTGCCAGCAGCCGACCCGCTAGCGGAGGCACAGATACGCAGTATTTT
>TRBV12-3/TRBV12-4|-|-|TRBJ1-6
CASSPEQGYALNSPLHF
TGTGCCAGCAGCCCCGAACAGGGATACGCTTTGAATTCACCCCTCCACTTT
>TRBV6-5|once|-|TRBJ2-3
CASSFPPSTALRSTDTQYF
TGTGCCAGCAGTTTCCCACCGTCCACGGCCCTAAGAAGCACAGATACGCAGTATTTT
>TRBV5-1|few|-|TRBJ1-6
CASSLLEEVSPLHF
TGCGCCAGCAGCTTGCTAGAAGAAGTTTCACCCCTCCACTTT
>TRBV12-3/TRBV12-4|few|-|TRBJ2-1
CASSFAGNEGKVHEQFF
TGTGCCAGCAGTTTTGCGGGCAATGAGGGGAAGGTCCATGAGCAGTTCTTC
>TRBV28|-|TRBD1|TRBJ2-5
CASRFPGQGQETQYF
TGTGCCAGCAGATTCCCGGGACAGGGACAAGAGACCCAGTACTTC